This T cell receptor (beta chain) is drawn from a study of cytomegalovirus exposure and HLA in healthy donors. Study conclusions and caveats: Data from an earlier analysis indicated that most TCR beta V segments were productive either about 87% or about 30% of the time.

Comments on this clone: Its antigen is as yet unknown.

PCR primers comprised 60 Vbeta and 13 Jbeta primers. TCRdb keeps only in-frame clones here, not all; method: immunoSEQ multiplex PCR. This sample's table has roughly 190,000 clones. The V end was cut by 4 bases, the J end by 3 bases, with 16 bases between. The CDR3 has 14 amino acids. The V gene's germline CDR1 is SQVTM and CDR2 ANQGSEA. Specimen: PBMCs. The chain combines TRBV29-1 with TRBJ2-7; perhaps TRBD2 as D (5 bases). The receptor's source is a woman aged 18 to 35 in good health and CMV-seropositive. The CDR3 coding sequence is TGCAGCGTTGTCCTAGCAGAAGATCTCTACGAGCAGTACTTC. Translation gives CSVVLAEDLYEQYF.